This T cell receptor (beta chain) was retrieved from a study of blood T cell repertoires in COVID-19. Whole-study context: Sources were T cells, B-cell-depleted T cells, or PBMCs; the material itself was cDNA or gDNA.

The CDR3 loop spans 15 amino acids. Germline CDR1 SGHRS, CDR2 YFSETQ. The germline V and J ends were trimmed by 1 base and 1 base, with 9 bases remaining between them. In the study's own analysis: The assay estimated nucleated cells by amplifying reference gene primers. Using immunoSEQ multiplex PCR, the repertoire was profiled, and TCRdb retains in-frame clones only, with some absent. V and J calls and clone size are those listed in that table; D and trimming were worked out from the DNA. The top ten clones hold 3.5% to 5% of a sample with 200,000 or so clones, just over 85% of them seen once. The chain links TRBV5-1 to TRBJ1-5; D unclear. Sequenced: peripheral blood. The clonotype originates from a man over 45 with acute or convalescent COVID-19. CDR3 protein: CASSLNEGSNQPQHF. As DNA, the CDR3 is TGCGCCAGCAGCTTGAACGAGGGAAGCAATCAGCCCCAGCATTTT.